This passage covers 27 T cell receptor beta chains from one sample sequenced in a study of persistence of HIV-infected CD4 T cells. This was the immunoSEQ version 4 assay in survey mode. Libraries were prepared by immunoSEQ multiplex PCR; TCRdb keeps only in-frame clonotypes and omits some of them. The sample has about 46,000 clones, 70% to 90% seen once; the top ten hold more than 2.5%. Cells were stimulated nonspecifically with anti-CD3/anti-CD28 magnetic beads. CD4+ T cells upregulating both CD40 ligand and CD69 were sorted as responding cells. No antigen is known for these receptors. Source: CD4+ T cells sorted from PBMCs after approximately 20-hour stimulation, taken from a patient who received antiretroviral therapy. The receptors stem from an adult woman with HIV who was CMV-seropositive.

CDR3 residues: CASSLMPERNSPLHF. In DNA form, the CDR3 reads TGTGCCAGCAGCTTGATGCCCGAGCGGAATTCACCCCTCCACTTT. The V call is TRBV5-6, the J call TRBJ1-6, with D uncertain. Trimming took 1 base from V and 7 from J, leaving 12 bases between them. Germline-derived CDR1 and CDR2 are SGHDT and YYEEEE. The CDR3 length is 15 residues.

The chain links TRBV28 to TRBJ2-1; the D gene is possibly TRBD1 (5 bases). V gave up 7 bases and J gave up 6 bases, with 10 bases separating them. The length of the CDR3 is 12 residues. The germline V gene encodes CDR1 MDHEN and CDR2 SYDVKM. In DNA form, the CDR3 reads TGTGCCAGCACCTTAACAGGCAATGAGCAGTTCTTC. Protein sequence: CASTLTGNEQFF.

The chain couples TRBV4-3 to TRBJ2-3; tentative D call: TRBD2 (6 bases). Germline CDR1 reads LGHNA; CDR2 reads YSLEER. V shed 0 bases and J shed 5 bases, with 12 bases lying between them. CDR3 length: 15 residues. The CDR3 nucleotides read TGCGCCAGCAGCCAAGATCGTAGCGGACTAGATACGCAGTATTTT. Its translation: CASSQDRSGLDTQYF.

The chain joins TRBV12-5 to TRBJ2-1; TRBD2 aligns across 11 bases. Trimming took 0 bases from V and 2 from J; bases not matched to a gene: 3. Germline V gene lookup returns CDR1 LGHNT and CDR2 FRNRAP. The CDR3 covers 17 residues. The CDR3 DNA reads TGTGCTAGTGGTTTGGTACTAGCGGGAGTAACCTACAATGAGCAGTTCTTC. Residues: CASGLVLAGVTYNEQFF.

Only one count was recorded for this clone. V gene TRBV5-8 combines with J gene TRBJ2-2, with D possibly TRBD1 on 6 matching bases. Germline V gene sequence: CDR1 SGHTS, CDR2 YDEGEE. This CDR3 is 16 amino acids long. With 3 bases removed from V and 1 base from J, the gap between germline ends came to 13 bases. In nucleotides, the CDR3 is TGTGCCAGCAGCTACGACAGGTCGAGGAACACCGGGGAGCTGTTTTTT. Its protein product is CASSYDRSRNTGELFF.

This chain joins TRBV2 and TRBJ2-5; 9 positions agree with TRBD2. Germline V gene data show CDR1 as SNHLY and CDR2 as FYNNEI. The CDR3 loop spans 14 amino acids. The junction had 2 bases not matched to a gene; V was cut back by 4 bases and J by 2 bases. The DNA of the CDR3 is TGTGCCAGCAGTGGACTAGCGGAACAAGAGACCCAGTACTTC. Amino acids: CASSGLAEQETQYF.

The V and J genes are TRBV4-3 and TRBJ1-2; no firm D call. Trimming removed 1 base at V and 3 bases at J, with 9 bases between. This CDR3 region has 14 residues. From germline, CDR1 is LGHNA and CDR2 YSLEER. The chain's CDR3 is CASSQVGRDYGYTF. In DNA form, the CDR3 reads TGCGCCAGCAGCCAAGTGGGGAGGGACTATGGCTACACCTTC.

This clone was seen a handful of times. The rearrangement links TRBV28 to TRBJ2-7, with D unresolved. The CDR3 is made up of 15 amino acids. The V and J ends lost 4 bases and 0 bases respectively, with 13 bases between them. From germline, CDR1 is MDHEN and CDR2 SYDVKM. The CDR3 here is CASSWTALGSYEQYF. The CDR3 nucleotides are TGTGCCAGCAGTTGGACCGCCCTGGGCTCCTACGAGCAGTACTTC. Looking up the rest from reference TRBV28 and TRBJ2-7 gives the full variable domain: DVKVTQSSRYLVKRTGEKVFLECVQDMDHENMFWYRQDPGLGLRLIYFSYDVKMKEKGDIPEGYSVSREKKERFSLILESASTNQTSMYLCASSWTALGSYEQYFGPGTRLTVT.

J is TRBJ2-1 and V is TRBV27, with 14 bases lining up with TRBD2. The J segment lost 6 bases and the V segment lost 3 bases, leaving 7 bases of the junction unmatched. The CDR3 is made up of 17 amino acids. Germline assignment: CDR1 MNHEY and CDR2 SMNVEV (reference sequence). The chain's CDR3 is CASSFWTSGRSGNEQFF. The CDR3 DNA reads as TGTGCCAGCAGTTTTTGGACTAGCGGGAGGTCGGGCAATGAGCAGTTCTTC.

The V gene is TRBV7-9, the J gene TRBJ1-2; D is perhaps TRBD1 (5 bases). Trimming took off 5 bases at V and 4 bases at J, with 17 bases between the two ends. This CDR3 spans 15 amino acids. From germline, CDR1 is SEHNR and CDR2 FQNEAQ (reference sequence). CDR3: CASSPLGLRGYGYTF. As DNA, the CDR3 is TGTGCCAGCAGCCCCCTGGGACTTAGGGGCTATGGCTACACCTTC.

A single count supports this clone. The CDR3: CASSLVTGRAFF. CDR3 bases: TGTGCCAGCAGCTTAGTCACAGGACGAGCTTTCTTT. The V and J genes are TRBV11-1 and TRBJ1-1, with a tentative D call TRBD1 (5 bases). The CDR3 length is 12 residues. V gave up 1 base and J gave up 10 bases, with 10 bases separating them. Per the germline V gene, CDR1 is SGHAT and CDR2 is FQDESV (reference sequence). The full variable domain, with the rest looked up from reference TRBV11-1 and TRBJ1-1, is EAEVAQSPRYKITEKSQAVAFWCDPISGHATLYWYRQILGQGPELLVQFQDESVVDDSQLPKDRFSAERLKGVDSTLKIQPAELGDSAMYLCASSLVTGRAFFGQGTRLTVV.

This chain connects TRBV5-6 to TRBJ1-2; 11 bases are a match to TRBD1. With 3 bases clipped from V and 0 bases from J, the junction kept 1 base outside the gene matches. Per germline, CDR1 SGHDT and CDR2 YYEEEE. The CDR3 covers 15 residues. CDR3 bases: TGTGCCAGCAGCTCGGGACAGGGGGCTAACTATGGCTACACCTTC. It translates to CASSSGQGANYGYTF.

The CDR3 DNA reads as TGTGCCAGCAGTTTATCCGGGACTAGCGGGCGTCTAGATACGCAGTATTTT. It translates to CASSLSGTSGRLDTQYF. The genes are TRBV27 and TRBJ2-3; 12 bases align to TRBD2. The CDR3 has 17 residues. Germline CDR1 is MNHEY and CDR2 is SMNVEV (reference sequence). V was pared by 0 bases and J by 5 bases, with 6 bases of the junction left unmatched.

V and J are TRBV5-5 and TRBJ1-1; D is ambiguous. Trimming left V 0 bases short and J 1 base short, with 4 bases between. Germline CDR1 is SGHKS and CDR2 is YYEKEE (reference sequence). The CDR3 sequence is 13 residues long. The CDR3 region has the DNA TGTGCCAGCAGCTTGGAAGCGAACACTGAAGCTTTCTTT. It encodes CASSLEANTEAFF.

The chain uses TRBV6-5 and TRBJ1-5; 10 bases match TRBD1. CDR1 is MNHEY and CDR2 is SVGAGI in the germline V gene. Losses at the gene ends were 9 bases for V and 6 bases for J; bases not matched to a gene: 11. CDR3 length equals 15 residues. The CDR3 is CASAIEGQGGQPQHF. For the CDR3, the DNA is TGTGCCAGTGCAATCGAAGGACAGGGGGGTCAGCCCCAGCATTTT.

The chain joins TRBV30 to TRBJ2-6; 7 positions match TRBD1. CDR1 GTSNPN and CDR2 SVGIG come from the germline V gene (reference sequence). Trimming took 2 bases from V and 2 from J; bases not matched to a gene: 3. The CDR3 is 15 amino acids. As DNA, the CDR3 is TGTGCCTGGAGTCCCGGGACAGCTGGGGCCAACGTCCTGACTTTC. Amino acids: CAWSPGTAGANVLTF.

The DNA for the CDR3 is TGTGCCAGCAGTTCTCAATACAGGGACGAGCAGTACTTC. Protein product: CASSSQYRDEQYF. This chain joins TRBV28 and TRBJ2-7; TRBD1 is a possible D gene (6 bases). Germline lookup yields CDR1 MDHEN and CDR2 SYDVKM. The V and J ends lost 4 bases and 5 bases respectively, with 12 bases between them. This CDR3 comprises 13 residues.

The rearrangement links TRBV6-5 to TRBJ1-2; TRBD1 is a possible D gene (6 bases). The CDR3 is 16 amino acids. V gave up 0 bases and J gave up 8 bases, with 19 bases separating them. CDR1 is MNHEY and CDR2 is SVGAGI in the germline V gene. The DNA of the CDR3 is TGTGCCAGCAGTTACTCGAGTTTGGGGGCGCCGGGGGGCTACACCTTC. It yields the protein CASSYSSLGAPGGYTF.

This chain's CDR3 is CASSGLGGNTEAFF. The CDR3 nucleotides are TGCGCCAGCAGCGGACTGGGGGGGAACACTGAAGCTTTCTTT. The J gene is TRBJ1-1, the V gene TRBV5-1, with a tentative D call TRBD1 (5 bases). Germline lookup yields CDR1 SGHRS and CDR2 YFSETQ. This CDR3 region has 14 residues. Deletions cut 4 bases from V and 1 base from J, with 11 bases between.

This chain uses TRBV29-1 with TRBJ2-3; possibly TRBD1 for D (5 bases). Germline lookup yields CDR1 SQVTM and CDR2 ANQGSEA. V lost 4 bases and J 2 bases, leaving 10 bases between the germline ends. This CDR3 spans 13 amino acids. The CDR3 here is CSVGTGPTDTQYF. The CDR3 DNA reads TGCAGCGTTGGAACAGGACCCACAGATACGCAGTATTTT.

The CDR3 region has the DNA TGTGCCATCAGTGAAGGGACTAGCGGGACCAAAAACATTCAGTACTTC. Its translation is CAISEGTSGTKNIQYF. This chain uses TRBV10-3 with TRBJ2-4; 13 bases fit TRBD2. Germline V gene data show CDR1 as ENHRY and CDR2 as SYGVKD. The CDR3 contains 16 residues. Trimming at V came to 3 bases and at J to 2 bases, leaving 1 base not matched to a gene.

J is TRBJ2-7 and V is TRBV2; tentatively, D is TRBD1 (6 bases). The V end lost 6 bases, the J end lost 6 bases, and 18 bases lay between the germline ends. In germline, CDR1 is SNHLY, CDR2 FYNNEI. There are 14 residues in the CDR3. CDR3 DNA: TGTGCCAGCAGCCGTCTCGATGAAGGGGGCGAGCAGTACTTC. It specifies CASSRLDEGGEQYF.

The table lists this clone with a count of one. The gene calls are TRBV28 and TRBJ2-7; TRBD1 might be the D (5 bases). Trimming pared 2 bases from V and 3 bases from J, leaving 11 bases between. Looked up from germline, CDR1 is MDHEN and CDR2 is SYDVKM. This CDR3 is built from 14 residues. The CDR3 DNA sequence: TGTGCCAGCAGTTTACGGCAGGGCAGCTACGAGCAGTACTTC. Translating gives CASSLRQGSYEQYF.

The chain has TRBV10-3 and TRBJ2-2; D gene ambiguous. This CDR3 has 18 residues. V was cut by 2 bases and J by 1 base, with 17 bases left in between. The germline V gene encodes CDR1 ENHRY and CDR2 SYGVKD. CDR3 DNA sequence: TGTGCCATCAGTGAGACCCCTGGACGGATGGAGAACACCGGGGAGCTGTTTTTT. It encodes CAISETPGRMENTGELFF.

V is TRBV12-3 or TRBV12-4 and J is TRBJ1-2; 10 bases align to TRBD1. J gave up 6 bases and V 6 bases, and 4 bases lay outside the gene matches. The CDR3 runs to 13 residues. Written as DNA, the CDR3 is TGTGCCAGCAGCTTGACAGGGGGCGATGGCTACACCTTC. As protein: CASSLTGGDGYTF.

The gene calls are TRBV20-1 and TRBJ2-1; 10 nucleotides match TRBD2. The V segment lost 3 bases and the J segment 9 bases; nucleotides outside the gene matches: 11. Germline V gene sequence: CDR1 DFQATT, CDR2 SNEGSKA (reference sequence). CDR3 size: 15 residues. The chain's CDR3 is CSASRPSGSLGEQFF. CDR3 nucleotide sequence: TGCAGTGCTAGTCGGCCTAGCGGGAGTTTAGGTGAGCAGTTCTTC.

This rearrangement joins TRBV3-1 (or the pseudogene TRBV3-2) to TRBJ1-2; perhaps TRBD1 as D (5 bases). This CDR3 has 14 residues. Trimming took 0 bases from V and 7 from J, leaving 12 bases between them. Germline V gene lookup returns CDR1 LGHDT and CDR2 YNNKEL (reference sequence). Written as DNA, the CDR3 is TGTGCCAGCAGCCAAGATTGGGGGATGCGTGGCTACACCTTC. It encodes CASSQDWGMRGYTF.